These T cell receptor beta chains were read from a single sample in a study of T cell changes during pregnancy in multiple sclerosis. Repertoires were generated with immunoSEQ multiplex PCR, while TCRdb's copy carries only in-frame clones and drops some. The table has tens of thousands of clones, approximately 91% seen once; the top ten hold more than 1.3%. This specimen consisted of peripheral blood, obtained in the third trimester of pregnancy. The receptors were gathered from a female donor with multiple sclerosis, enrolled in a pregnancy study. CDR3s include the opening cysteine and the closing phenylalanine or tryptophan. A D gene is named only where the DNA matches it firmly. Expanded clones get a size class; other rows say once, few or many, or leave the size out.

d_gene	abundance	v_gene	j_gene	CDR3nt	CDR3aa
NA	NA	TRBV6-7	TRBJ1-5	TGTGCCAGCAGTTACTCCCTATACGGGTTCGGAAATCAGCCCCAGCATTTT	CASSYSLYGFGNQPQHF
NA	NA	TRBV6-1	TRBJ1-1	TGTGCCAGCAGTGAACCCACTCTCTCATCCCAAGCTTTCTTT	CASSEPTLSSQAFF
TRBD2	NA	TRBV7-3	TRBJ2-1	TGTGCCAGCAGCCCCGGGACTAGCTACAATGAGCAGTTCTTC	CASSPGTSYNEQFF
NA	NA	TRBV6-6	TRBJ2-2	TGTGCCGGACGCGGCGGGGAAGGTAACACCGGGGAGCTGTTTTTT	CAGRGGEGNTGELFF
NA	NA	TRBV7-2	TRBJ1-3	TGTGCCAGCAGCCCGTCATCAGGAAGCTCTGGAAACACCATATATTTT	CASSPSSGSSGNTIYF
TRBD2	NA	TRBV28	TRBJ2-3	TGTGCCAGCAGCTCGACCGGGGGGGCAGATACGCAGTATTTT	CASSSTGGADTQYF
NA	NA	TRBV19	TRBJ1-2	TGTGCCAGTAAAATGGTCGGTTCCTTCGGTGGCTACACCTTC	CASKMVGSFGGYTF
NA	NA	TRBV7-9	TRBJ2-6	TGTGCCAGCAGCTCTAGGAGTTCTGGGGCCAACGTCCTGACTTTC	CASSSRSSGANVLTF
NA	NA	TRBV6-1	TRBJ2-1	TGTGCCAGCAGTGGGCAAACTAGTTTATTTGGGAATGAGCAGTTCTTC	CASSGQTSLFGNEQFF
TRBD1	NA	TRBV7-6	TRBJ1-2	TGTGCCAGCAGCACGCAACAGGGGGCGGGCTATGGCTACACCTTC	CASSTQQGAGYGYTF
NA	NA	TRBV6-1	TRBJ1-3	TGTGCCAGCAGTCCAGGGGCAACGGGAAACACCATATATTTT	CASSPGATGNTIYF
NA	NA	TRBV28	TRBJ2-1	TGTGCCAGCACCAACAGTTTGGCAGGCGATGAGCAGTTCTTC	CASTNSLAGDEQFF
NA	NA	TRBV5-6	TRBJ2-2	TGTGCCAGCAGCCCCATGATTCGTACAGGAGTTGACAACACCGGGGAGCTGTTTTTT	CASSPMIRTGVDNTGELFF
NA	NA	TRBV5-5	TRBJ1-2	TGTGCCAGCAGCTTGGACAGGCCGAGAGCCTATGGCTACACCTTC	CASSLDRPRAYGYTF
TRBD2	NA	TRBV19	TRBJ2-1	TGTGCCAGTAGTATAGTAGCGGGGGGGCGTAATGAGCAGTTCTTC	CASSIVAGGRNEQFF
TRBD1	NA	TRBV7-6	TRBJ1-5	TGTGCCAGCAGCGCGGAACAGGGGGATCGCCAGCCCCAGCATTTT	CASSAEQGDRQPQHF
NA	NA	TRBV2	TRBJ2-7	TGTGCCAGCAGTGAACAGGGGATATCCTACGAGCAGTACTTC	CASSEQGISYEQYF
NA	NA	TRBV2	TRBJ1-1	TGTGCCAGCAGTGAAGAGGGGACAAGGAACACTGAAGCTTTCTTT	CASSEEGTRNTEAFF
NA	NA	TRBV9	TRBJ1-1	TGTGCCAGCAGCGCTCGGGAGACGAACACTGAAGCTTTCTTT	CASSARETNTEAFF
TRBD2	medium-sized	TRBV4-1	TRBJ2-7	TGCGCCAGCAGCCAGATTAGCGGGGGGTGGTACGAGCAGTACTTC	CASSQISGGWYEQYF
TRBD2	NA	TRBV9	TRBJ2-5	TGTGCCAGCACCCCCGGGGGGAGAGAGACCCAGTACTTC	CASTPGGRETQYF
TRBD1	NA	TRBV7-9	TRBJ1-2	TGTGCCAGCAGCTGGACAGGGGCCCAATACTATGGCTACACCTTC	CASSWTGAQYYGYTF
NA	NA	TRBV10-2	TRBJ1-1	TGCGCCAGCAGTGGGGCCCGGAGGGGCATAGCTGAAGCTTTCTTT	CASSGARRGIAEAFF
NA	NA	TRBV6-1	TRBJ2-5	TGTGCCAGCAGTGAAGTGCCAGTCCTGCAAGAGACCCAGTACTTC	CASSEVPVLQETQYF
TRBD1	NA	TRBV7-6	TRBJ1-4	TGTGCCAGCAGCTTAGGACAGGGCACTAATGAAAAACTGTTTTTT	CASSLGQGTNEKLFF
NA	NA	TRBV18	TRBJ1-2	TGTGCCAGCTCAATGGGAGAGGGCTACACCTTC	CASSMGEGYTF
TRBD1	NA	TRBV6-5	TRBJ1-2	TGTGCCAGCAGCCGGGACAGGGTTATCTATGGCTACACCTTC	CASSRDRVIYGYTF
NA	NA	TRBV7-6	TRBJ1-2	TGTGCCAGCAGCCAACAGGGTTTAGGCTACACCTTC	CASSQQGLGYTF
TRBD1	NA	TRBV29-1	TRBJ2-7	TGCAGCGTGGTGTTGGTGTGGAAGGGGGCCTACGGGCAGTACTTC	CSVVLVWKGAYGQYF
TRBD1	NA	TRBV2	TRBJ1-5	TGTGCCAGCAGTAGACAGGGTCCCAATCAGCCCCAGCATTTT	CASSRQGPNQPQHF
NA	NA	TRBV7-9	TRBJ1-5	TGTGCCAGCAGCTTAGGGACAGACAATCAGCCCCAGCATTTT	CASSLGTDNQPQHF
NA	NA	TRBV7-9	TRBJ1-1	TGTGCCAGCAGCCCCCTTCGCGGGGCGTACACTGAAGCTTTCTTT	CASSPLRGAYTEAFF
TRBD1	once	TRBV7-2	TRBJ2-5	TGTGCCAGCAGTCGACAGGGGTTGGACCAGTACTTC	CASSRQGLDQYF
TRBD2	NA	TRBV10-3	TRBJ2-3	TGTGCCATCAGTGCCGGTAGCGGGTTTATAGATACGCAGTATTTT	CAISAGSGFIDTQYF
TRBD1	NA	TRBV6-4	TRBJ2-2	TGTGCCAGCAGTGACACCGACAGGGTGGGGGAGCTGTTTTTT	CASSDTDRVGELFF
TRBD1	NA	TRBV15	TRBJ1-4	TGTGCCACCAGCAGAGGCTCCGACAGGGCTAATGAAAAACTGTTTTTT	CATSRGSDRANEKLFF
NA	NA	TRBV5-1	TRBJ2-7	TGCGCCAGCAGCCCCCGGGCAGGGGATTTGCGGTACGAGCAGTACTTC	CASSPRAGDLRYEQYF
NA	NA	TRBV30	TRBJ2-3	TGTGCCTGGAGTGTAGGGGGATCCGATACGCAGTATTTT	CAWSVGGSDTQYF
NA	NA	TRBV7-2	TRBJ2-1	TGTGCCAGCAGCTTAGGGCCCAGCTCCTACAATGAGCAGTTCTTC	CASSLGPSSYNEQFF
TRBD2	few	TRBV7-3	TRBJ2-3	TGTGCCAGCAGCTTGACTAGCGGGGGGGCCACCGCAGATACGCAGTATTTT	CASSLTSGGATADTQYF
TRBD1	NA	TRBV7-2	TRBJ2-2	TGTGCCAGCAGGACAGGGTACACCGGGGAGCTGTTTTTT	CASRTGYTGELFF
TRBD1	NA	TRBV7-2	TRBJ1-2	TGTGCCAGCAGCTTGGGACAGGGGGCTAACTATGGCTACACCTTC	CASSLGQGANYGYTF
TRBD1	NA	TRBV30	TRBJ1-2	TGTGCCTGGAGTGGGGACAGCAACGTCTATGGCTACACCTTC	CAWSGDSNVYGYTF
NA	NA	TRBV6-6	TRBJ2-3	TGTGCCAGCAGGAGAGGGAGCACAGATACGCAGTATTTT	CASRRGSTDTQYF
NA	NA	TRBV2	TRBJ2-3	TGTGCCAGCAGTGTACGAGCGGGTACAGATACGCAGTATTTT	CASSVRAGTDTQYF